This record covers a single T cell receptor beta chain. Its antigen is not identified. In germline, CDR1 is MNHEY, CDR2 SMNVEV (reference sequence). V lost 3 bases and J 3 bases, leaving 12 bases between the germline ends. CDR3 size: 14 residues. This sample is drawn from a study of OX40 agonist ivuxolimab in advanced cancers. Study summary: Ivuxolimab, which is an agonistic anti-OX40 (CD134) antibody, was administered to the patients.

Whole-study findings and limits: The mean number of expanded clones was higher in CD8+ T cells than in CD4+. Dosing at 0.1 to 3.0 mg/kg was accompanied by clonal expansion of CD4+ and CD8+ blood T cells by week 6.

Only in-frame clones appear in the TCRdb table, and some are missing; sequencing was by immunoSEQ multiplex PCR. The sample gives 70,000 to 95,000 clones, around 85% of which show up once; less than 4.5% is in the top ten. V usage is TRBV27 and J usage is TRBJ2-7; no reliable D call. The sample here was CD4+ or CD8+ T cells sorted from blood, taken in a trial of the OX40 agonist ivuxolimab. This receptor was identified in an adult with an advanced solid tumor such as melanoma, head and neck, liver or kidney cancer. The CDR3 DNA is TGTGCCAGCAGTTTGTCCCAGGACGGCTACGAGCAGTACTTC. This codes for CASSLSQDGYEQYF.